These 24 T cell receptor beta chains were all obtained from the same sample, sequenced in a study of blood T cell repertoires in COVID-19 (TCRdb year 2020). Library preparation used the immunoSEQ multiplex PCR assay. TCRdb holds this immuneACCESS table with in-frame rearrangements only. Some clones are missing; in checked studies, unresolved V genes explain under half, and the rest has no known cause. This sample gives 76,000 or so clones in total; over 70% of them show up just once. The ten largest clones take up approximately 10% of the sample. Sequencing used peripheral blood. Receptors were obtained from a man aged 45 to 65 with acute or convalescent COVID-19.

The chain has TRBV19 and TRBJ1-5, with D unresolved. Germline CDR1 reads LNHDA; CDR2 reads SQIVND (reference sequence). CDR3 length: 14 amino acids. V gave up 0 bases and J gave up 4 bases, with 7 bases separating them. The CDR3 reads CASSIDSGNQPQHF. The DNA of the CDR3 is TGTGCCAGTAGTATAGATTCGGGGAATCAGCCCCAGCATTTT.

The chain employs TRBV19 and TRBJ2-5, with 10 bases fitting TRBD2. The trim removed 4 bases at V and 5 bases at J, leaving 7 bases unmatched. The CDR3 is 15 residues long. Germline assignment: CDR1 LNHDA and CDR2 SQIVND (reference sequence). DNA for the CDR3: TGTGCCAGTAGTACCTCAGCGGGGGGGATGGAGACCCAGTACTTC. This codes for CASSTSAGGMETQYF.

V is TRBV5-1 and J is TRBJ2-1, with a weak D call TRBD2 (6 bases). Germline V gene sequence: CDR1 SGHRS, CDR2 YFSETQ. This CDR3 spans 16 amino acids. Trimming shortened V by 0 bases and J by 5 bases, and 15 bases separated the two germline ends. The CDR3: CASSLAGREWNNEQFF. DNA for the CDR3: TGCGCCAGCAGCTTGGCCGGACGGGAGTGGAACAATGAGCAGTTCTTC.

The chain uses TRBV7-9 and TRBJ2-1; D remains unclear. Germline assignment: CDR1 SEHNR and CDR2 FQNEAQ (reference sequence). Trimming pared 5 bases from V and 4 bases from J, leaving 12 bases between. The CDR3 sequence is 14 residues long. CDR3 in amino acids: CASSERYFYNEQFF. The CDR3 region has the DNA TGTGCCAGCAGCGAGAGGTACTTTTACAATGAGCAGTTCTTC.

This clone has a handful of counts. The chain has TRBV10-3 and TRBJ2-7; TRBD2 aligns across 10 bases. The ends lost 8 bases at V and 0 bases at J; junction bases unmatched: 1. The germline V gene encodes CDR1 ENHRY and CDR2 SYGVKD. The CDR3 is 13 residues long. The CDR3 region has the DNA TGTGCCATCGGGACTAGCGCCTCCTACGAGCAGTACTTC. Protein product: CAIGTSASYEQYF.

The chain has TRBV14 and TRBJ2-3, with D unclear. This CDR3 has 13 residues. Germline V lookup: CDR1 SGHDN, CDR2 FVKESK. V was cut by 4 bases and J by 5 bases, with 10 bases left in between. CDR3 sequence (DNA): TGTGCCAGCAGCCCTTCCCCCGGAGATACGCAGTATTTT. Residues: CASSPSPGDTQYF.

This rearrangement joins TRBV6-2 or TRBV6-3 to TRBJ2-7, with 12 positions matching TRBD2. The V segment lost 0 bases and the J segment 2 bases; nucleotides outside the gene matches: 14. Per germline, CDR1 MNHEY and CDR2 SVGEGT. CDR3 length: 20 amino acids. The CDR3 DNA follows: TGTGCCAGCAGTTACTCGATACAGGGCCTGCTAGCGGGAGGGCCCTACGAGCAGTACTTC. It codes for CASSYSIQGLLAGGPYEQYF.

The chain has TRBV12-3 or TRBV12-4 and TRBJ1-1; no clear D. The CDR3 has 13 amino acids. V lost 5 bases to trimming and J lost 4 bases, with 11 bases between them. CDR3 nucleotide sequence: TGTGCCAGCAGTAACAAAGAATCCACTGAAGCTTTCTTT. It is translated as CASSNKESTEAFF.

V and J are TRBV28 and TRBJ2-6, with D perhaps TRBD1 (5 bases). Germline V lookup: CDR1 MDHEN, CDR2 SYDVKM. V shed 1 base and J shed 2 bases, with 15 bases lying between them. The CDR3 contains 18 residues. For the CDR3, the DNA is TGTGCCAGCAGTTTATCCCCAGGGAACAACGCTGGGGCCAACGTCCTGACTTTC. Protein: CASSLSPGNNAGANVLTF.

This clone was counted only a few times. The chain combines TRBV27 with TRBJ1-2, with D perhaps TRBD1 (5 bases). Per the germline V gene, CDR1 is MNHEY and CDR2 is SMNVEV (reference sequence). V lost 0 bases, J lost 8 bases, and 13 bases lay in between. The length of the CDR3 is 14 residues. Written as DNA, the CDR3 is TGTGCCAGCAGTTTATCATTAGGGGTGGGAGGCTACACCTTC. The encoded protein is CASSLSLGVGGYTF.

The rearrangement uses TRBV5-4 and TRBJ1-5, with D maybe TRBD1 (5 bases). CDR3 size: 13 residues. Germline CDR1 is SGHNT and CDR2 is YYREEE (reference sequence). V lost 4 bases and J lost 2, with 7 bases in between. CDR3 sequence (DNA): TGTGCCAGCAGCGACAGTGGCAATCAGCCCCAGCATTTT. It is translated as CASSDSGNQPQHF.

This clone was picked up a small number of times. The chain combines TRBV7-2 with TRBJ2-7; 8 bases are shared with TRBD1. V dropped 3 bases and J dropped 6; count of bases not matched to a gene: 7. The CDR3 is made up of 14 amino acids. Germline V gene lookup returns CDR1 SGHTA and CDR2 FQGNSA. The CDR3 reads CASSLGQAWLEQYF. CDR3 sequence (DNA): TGTGCCAGCAGCTTGGGACAGGCTTGGCTCGAGCAGTACTTC.

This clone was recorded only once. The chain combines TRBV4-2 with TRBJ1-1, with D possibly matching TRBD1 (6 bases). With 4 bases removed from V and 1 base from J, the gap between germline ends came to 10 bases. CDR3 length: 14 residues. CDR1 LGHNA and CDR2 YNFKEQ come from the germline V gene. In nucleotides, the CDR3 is TGTGCCAGCAGCCGGACAGTGAGGAACACTGAAGCTTTCTTT. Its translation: CASSRTVRNTEAFF.

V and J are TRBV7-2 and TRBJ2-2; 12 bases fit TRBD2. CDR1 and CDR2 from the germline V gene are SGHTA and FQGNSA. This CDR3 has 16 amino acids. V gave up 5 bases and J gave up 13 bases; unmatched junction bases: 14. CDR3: CASSPGGLAGPLGLFF. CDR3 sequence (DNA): TGTGCCAGCAGCCCGGGGGGACTAGCGGGCCCTTTGGGGCTGTTTTTT.

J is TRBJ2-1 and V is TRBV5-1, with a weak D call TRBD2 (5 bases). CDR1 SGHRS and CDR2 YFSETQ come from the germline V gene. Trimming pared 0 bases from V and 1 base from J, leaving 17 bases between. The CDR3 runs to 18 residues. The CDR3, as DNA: TGCGCCAGCAGCTTGGCGGGCAGCGGAAAACTTTCCTACAATGAGCAGTTCTTC. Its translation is CASSLAGSGKLSYNEQFF. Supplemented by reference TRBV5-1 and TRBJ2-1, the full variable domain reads KAGVTQTPRYLIKTRGQQVTLSCSPISGHRSVSWYQQTPGQGLQFLFEYFSETQRNKGNFPGRFSGRQFSNSRSEMNVSTLELGDSALYLCASSLAGSGKLSYNEQFFGPGTRLTVL.

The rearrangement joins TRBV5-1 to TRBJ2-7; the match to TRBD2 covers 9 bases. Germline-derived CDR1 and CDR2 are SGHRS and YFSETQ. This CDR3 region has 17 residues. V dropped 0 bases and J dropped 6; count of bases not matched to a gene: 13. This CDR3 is CASSLGPHLAGMIEQYF. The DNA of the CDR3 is TGCGCCAGCAGCTTGGGGCCCCACCTAGCGGGAATGATCGAGCAGTACTTC.

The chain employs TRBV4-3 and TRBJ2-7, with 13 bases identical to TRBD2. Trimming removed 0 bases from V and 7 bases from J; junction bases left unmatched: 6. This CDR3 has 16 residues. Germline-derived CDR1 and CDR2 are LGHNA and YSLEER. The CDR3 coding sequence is TGCGCCAGCAGCCAAGAAACGGGACTAGCGGGAAAAGAGCAGTACTTC. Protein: CASSQETGLAGKEQYF.

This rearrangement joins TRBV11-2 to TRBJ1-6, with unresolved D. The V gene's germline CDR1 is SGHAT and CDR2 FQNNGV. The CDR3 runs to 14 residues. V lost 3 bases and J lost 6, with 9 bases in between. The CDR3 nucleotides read TGTGCCAGCAGCTTTCAGTCGGGTAATTCACCCCTCCACTTT. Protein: CASSFQSGNSPLHF.

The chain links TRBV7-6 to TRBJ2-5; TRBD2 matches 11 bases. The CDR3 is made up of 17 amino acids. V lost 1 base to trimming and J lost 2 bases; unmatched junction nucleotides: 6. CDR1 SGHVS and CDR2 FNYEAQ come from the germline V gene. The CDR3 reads CASSLGIAGGPQETQYF. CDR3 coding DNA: TGTGCCAGCAGCTTAGGTATAGCGGGAGGGCCGCAAGAGACCCAGTACTTC.

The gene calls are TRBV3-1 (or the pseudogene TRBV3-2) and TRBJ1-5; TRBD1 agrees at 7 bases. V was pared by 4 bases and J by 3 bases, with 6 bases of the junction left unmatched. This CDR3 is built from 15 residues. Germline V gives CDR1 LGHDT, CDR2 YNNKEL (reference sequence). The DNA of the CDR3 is TGTGCCAGCAGCCCGACAGGGTACGACAATCAGCCCCAGCATTTT. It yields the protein CASSPTGYDNQPQHF.

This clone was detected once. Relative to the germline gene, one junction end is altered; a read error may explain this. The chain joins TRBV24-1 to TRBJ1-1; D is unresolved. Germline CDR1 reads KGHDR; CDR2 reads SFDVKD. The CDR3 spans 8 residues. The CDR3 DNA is TGTGCCACCCGTGAAGCTTTCTTT. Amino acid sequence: CATREAFF.

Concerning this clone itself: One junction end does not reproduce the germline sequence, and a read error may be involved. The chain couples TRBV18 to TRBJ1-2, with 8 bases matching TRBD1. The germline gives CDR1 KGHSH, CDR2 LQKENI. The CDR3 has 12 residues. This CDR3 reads CASSPRQGAKIF. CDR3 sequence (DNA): TGTGCCAGCTCCCCGAGGCAGGGGGCTAAGATTTTC. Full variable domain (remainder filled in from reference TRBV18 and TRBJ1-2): NAGVMQNPRHLVRRRGQEARLRCSPMKGHSHVYWYRQLPEEGLKFMVYLQKENIIDESGMPKERFSAEFPKEGPSILRIQQVVRGDSAAYFCASSPRQGAKIFGSGTRLTVV.

CDR3: CASSTSGDAYNEQFF. CDR3 DNA sequence: TGTGCCAGCAGTACTAGCGGGGACGCCTACAATGAGCAGTTCTTC. The V and J genes are TRBV6-2 or TRBV6-3 and TRBJ2-1; TRBD2 aligns across 10 bases. With V trimmed by 5 bases and J by 2 bases, 3 bases remained unmatched. The CDR3 loop spans 15 amino acids. Looked up from germline, CDR1 is MNHEY and CDR2 is SVGEGT.

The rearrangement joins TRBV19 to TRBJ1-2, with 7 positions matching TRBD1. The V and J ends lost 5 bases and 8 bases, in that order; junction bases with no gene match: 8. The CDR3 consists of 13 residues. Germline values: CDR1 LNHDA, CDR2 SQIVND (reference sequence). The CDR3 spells CASSSTGMGGYTF. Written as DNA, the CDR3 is TGTGCCAGTAGTTCGACAGGGATGGGGGGCTACACCTTC.